Included here is one T cell receptor beta chain sequence, with context. The data stem from a study of blood T cell repertoires in COVID-19. Germline CDR1 LGHNT, CDR2 FRNRAP. The CDR3 has 14 amino acids. Trimming removed 3 bases at V and 1 base at J, with 7 bases between. Assay used: immunoSEQ multiplex PCR; TCRdb lists only in-frame clones, some missing. The sample consists of about 84,000 clones, 90% to 95% of them appearing once. The sequence derives from a human donor with active COVID-19. The donor label of this sample is uncertain. Material: peripheral blood. The chain joins TRBV12-5 to TRBJ1-3, with D possibly matching TRBD1 (5 bases). In DNA form, the CDR3 reads TGTGCTAGTGGTTTTGGGGGGTCTGGAAACACCATATATTTT. Amino acid sequence: CASGFGGSGNTIYF.